One sample yielded the 17 T cell receptor beta chains listed below, sequenced in a study of blood T cells in healthy people across ages. Using a J-beta primer mix together with a sample-barcoded 5' primer, a second PCR was run for roughly 6 to 12 cycles. Using its own MiXCR run on the 5' RACE reads, TCRdb lists one record per CDR3 protein. This table holds roughly 1,300,000 distinct CDR3 sequences, around 59% found once. Material for sequencing was blood. The receptors here all came from a man aged 18 to 30 in good health.

The genes are TRBV5-1 and TRBJ2-7; maybe TRBD1 (5 bases). Per the germline V gene, CDR1 is SGHRS and CDR2 is YFSETQ. This CDR3 comprises 12 residues. The germline V and J ends were trimmed by 3 bases and 5 bases, with 9 bases remaining between them. The CDR3 sequence: CASSYEGDEQYF. CDR3 coding DNA: TGCGCCAGCAGCTACGAAGGGGACGAGCAGTACTTC.

The rearrangement links TRBV11-2 to TRBJ2-1, with 7 bases that match TRBD2. Trimming at V came to 2 bases and at J to 2 bases, leaving 6 bases not matched to a gene. CDR1 is SGHAT, CDR2 FQNNGV, per germline. The CDR3 has 16 amino acids. CDR3 loop: CASSLNAGAPYNEQFF. The CDR3 DNA is TGTGCCAGCAGCTTAAATGCGGGAGCCCCCTACAATGAGCAGTTCTTC. Full variable domain (remainder filled in from reference TRBV11-2 and TRBJ2-1): EAGVAQSPRYKIIEKRQSVAFWCNPISGHATLYWYQQILGQGPKLLIQFQNNGVVDDSQLPKDRFSAERLKGVDSTLKIQPAKLEDSAVYLCASSLNAGAPYNEQFFGPGTRLTVL.

V and J are TRBV27 and TRBJ1-1, with TRBD1 matching over 9 bases. This CDR3 region has 15 residues. CDR1 and CDR2 from the germline V gene are MNHEY and SMNVEV (reference sequence). V lost 6 bases to trimming and J lost 4 bases; unmatched junction nucleotides: 9. The CDR3 bases are TGTGCCAGCAGCCGGGACAGGGCAAGTGGCACTGAAGCTTTCTTT. This gives the protein CASSRDRASGTEAFF.

On this clonotype itself: This sequence may be a read error, since a much larger clone differs from it by one base. The chain joins TRBV13 to TRBJ2-3; D possibly corresponds to TRBD2 (5 bases). The CDR3 has 12 residues. Germline loops: CDR1 PRHDT, CDR2 FYEKMQ (reference sequence). The CDR3 DNA reads TGTACCAGCTCACGGGACACAGATACGCAGTATTTT. Encoded protein: CTSSRDTDTQYF. Looking up the rest from reference TRBV13 and TRBJ2-3 gives the full variable domain: AAGVIQSPRHLIKEKRETATLKCYPIPRHDTVYWYQQGPGQDPQFLISFYEKMQSDKGSIPDRFSAQQFSDYHSELNMSSLELGDSALYFCTSSRDTDTQYFGPGTRLTVL.

The genes are TRBV11-2 and TRBJ2-5; 7 nucleotides agree with TRBD2. The CDR3 is 17 amino acids. CDR1 is SGHAT, CDR2 FQNNGV, per germline. Losses at the gene ends were 0 bases for V and 4 bases for J; bases not matched to a gene: 11. The CDR3 bases are TGTGCCAGCAGCTTAGATTCCGGGCGGGGGTCGTCAGAGACCCAGTACTTC. Translated, it gives CASSLDSGRGSSETQYF. Filled out from reference TRBV11-2 and TRBJ2-5, the complete variable domain reads EAGVAQSPRYKIIEKRQSVAFWCNPISGHATLYWYQQILGQGPKLLIQFQNNGVVDDSQLPKDRFSAERLKGVDSTLKIQPAKLEDSAVYLCASSLDSGRGSSETQYFGPGTRLLVL.

The chain combines TRBV14 with TRBJ2-1; D not certain. The V and J ends lost 2 bases and 5 bases respectively, with 7 bases between them. This CDR3 spans 13 amino acids. The germline V gene has CDR1 SGHDN and CDR2 FVKESK. The CDR3 DNA is TGTGCCAGCAGCCAATTTATGGACAATGAGCAGTTCTTC. Its translation: CASSQFMDNEQFF. Using reference TRBV14 and TRBJ2-1 for the parts outside the CDR3, the full variable domain is EAGVTQFPSHSVIEKGQTVTLRCDPISGHDNLYWYRRVMGKEIKFLLHFVKESKQDESGMPNNRFLAERTGGTYSTLKVQPAELEDSGVYFCASSQFMDNEQFFGPGTRLTVL.

This clonotype was seen only a few times. The chain's CDR3 is CASSQDSGSKNIQYF. The CDR3 nucleotides read TGTGCCAGCAGCCAAGATTCGGGCAGCAAAAACATTCAGTACTTC. The J gene is TRBJ2-4, the V gene TRBV3-1; no clear D gene. Germline-derived CDR1 and CDR2 are LGHDT and YNNKEL (reference sequence). The length of the CDR3 is 15 residues. Trimming took 0 bases from V and 3 from J, leaving 9 bases between them.

The chain is built from TRBV5-4 and TRBJ2-4; perhaps TRBD1 as D (5 bases). This CDR3 has 17 amino acids. Trimming pared 0 bases from V and 1 base from J, leaving 14 bases between. CDR1 and CDR2 from the germline V gene are SGHNT and YYREEE (reference sequence). CDR3 sequence reads: CASSLAPPGLAKNIQYF. In DNA form, the CDR3 reads TGTGCCAGCAGCTTGGCCCCCCCAGGGCTGGCCAAAAACATTCAGTACTTC.

This rearrangement joins TRBV7-9 to TRBJ1-1; 7 bases are shared with TRBD1. Germline trimming cut 5 bases from V and 4 bases from J; bases unmatched to any gene: 10. The CDR3 loop spans 15 amino acids. Per the germline V gene, CDR1 is SEHNR and CDR2 is FQNEAQ (reference sequence). In nucleotides, the CDR3 is TGTGCCAGCAGCGCTCCGGGACAGTCGGGCACTGAAGCTTTCTTT. Protein product: CASSAPGQSGTEAFF.

The chain employs TRBV18 and TRBJ2-5; possibly TRBD2 for D (6 bases). The germline V gene encodes CDR1 KGHSH and CDR2 LQKENI. Trimming left V 1 base short and J 8 bases short, with 17 bases between. This CDR3 spans 15 amino acids. The CDR3 DNA follows: TGTGCCAGCTCACCACTTGGCGGGCAGGGAGGAACCCAGTACTTC. Encoded protein: CASSPLGGQGGTQYF. The variable domain in full, with the rest retrieved from reference TRBV18 and TRBJ2-5, is NAGVMQNPRHLVRRRGQEARLRCSPMKGHSHVYWYRQLPEEGLKFMVYLQKENIIDESGMPKERFSAEFPKEGPSILRIQQVVRGDSAAYFCASSPLGGQGGTQYFGPGTRLLVL.

As DNA, the CDR3 is TGTGCCAGCACTACCCGGTCAGCCTCTAATGAAAAACTGTTTTTT. Its protein product is CASTTRSASNEKLFF. This chain links TRBV2 with TRBJ1-4; no definite D call. V gave up 7 bases and J gave up 3 bases, with 15 bases separating them. The CDR3 contains 15 residues. Germline V CDR1 and CDR2: SNHLY, FYNNEI.

The chain uses TRBV4-1 and TRBJ2-5; D not resolved. Germline values: CDR1 MGHRA, CDR2 YSYEKL. CDR3 size: 14 residues. The ends were cut back, 1 base at V and 5 bases at J, with 11 bases in the middle. The CDR3 region is CASSQVESSETQYF. CDR3 DNA sequence: TGCGCCAGCAGCCAAGTTGAGAGCTCTGAGACCCAGTACTTC.

The sample holds a few counts of this clonotype. The chain joins TRBV27 to TRBJ1-2; no definite D call. V lost 3 bases and J lost 4, with 9 bases in between. This CDR3 has 13 amino acids. CDR1 and CDR2 from the germline V gene are MNHEY and SMNVEV (reference sequence). The CDR3 sequence: CASSFPNGYGYTF. In DNA, the CDR3 is TGTGCCAGCAGTTTTCCCAACGGCTATGGCTACACCTTC.

J is TRBJ2-1 and V is TRBV5-1; D unclear. Germline CDR1 reads SGHRS; CDR2 reads YFSETQ. This CDR3 contains 14 residues. V shed 6 bases and J shed 6 bases, with 16 bases lying between them. The CDR3 DNA reads TGCGCCAGCACCGCGGCGTACCCTTCCAATGAGCAGTTCTTC. It translates to CASTAAYPSNEQFF.

In this sample, this clonotype turned up a few times. The chain couples TRBV13 to TRBJ2-4; D unclear. The J call is doubtful: the DNA matches TRBJ2-5 better. Germline CDR1 is PRHDT and CDR2 is FYEKMQ (reference sequence). There are 15 residues in the CDR3. In nucleotides, the CDR3 is TGTGCCAGCAGCTCGACCTCCGGGCCCCAAGAGACCCAGTACTTC. Its translation: CASSSTSGPQETQYF.

The rearrangement joins TRBV6-5 to TRBJ2-2; D uncertain. The CDR3 runs to 12 residues. V dropped 1 base and J dropped 6 bases, with 3 bases sitting between them. Germline V gene data show CDR1 as MNHEY and CDR2 as SVGAGI. CDR3 amino acids: CASSYWPGELFF. CDR3 nucleotide sequence: TGTGCCAGCAGTTACTGGCCCGGGGAGCTGTTTTTT.

V gene TRBV6-1 combines with J gene TRBJ1-6; 9 positions match TRBD1. Trimming cost V 8 bases and J 4 bases; bases outside gene matches: 18. Germline lookup yields CDR1 MNHNS and CDR2 SASEGT. The CDR3 totals 19 residues. In nucleotides, the CDR3 is TGTGCCAGCTCTATACCCGGACAGGGGAGTTGGCTGTATAATTCACCCCTCCACTTT. It yields the protein CASSIPGQGSWLYNSPLHF.